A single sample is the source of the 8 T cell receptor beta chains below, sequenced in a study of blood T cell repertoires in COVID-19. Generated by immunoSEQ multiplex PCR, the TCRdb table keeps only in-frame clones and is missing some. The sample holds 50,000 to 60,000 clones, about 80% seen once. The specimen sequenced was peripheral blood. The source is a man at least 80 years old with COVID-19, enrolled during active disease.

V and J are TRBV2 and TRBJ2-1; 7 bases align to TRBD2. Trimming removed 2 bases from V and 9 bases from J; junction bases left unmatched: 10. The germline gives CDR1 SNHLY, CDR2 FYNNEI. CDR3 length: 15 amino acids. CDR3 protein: CASSERGGSGGEQFF. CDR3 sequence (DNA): TGTGCCAGCAGTGAAAGAGGCGGGAGTGGGGGTGAGCAGTTCTTC.

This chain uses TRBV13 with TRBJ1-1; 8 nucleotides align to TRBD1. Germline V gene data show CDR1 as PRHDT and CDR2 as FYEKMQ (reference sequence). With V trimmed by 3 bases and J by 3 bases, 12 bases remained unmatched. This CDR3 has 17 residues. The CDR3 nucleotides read TGTGCCAGCAGCTTTCTCCGGACAGGGAAAAGGGACACTGAAGCTTTCTTT. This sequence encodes CASSFLRTGKRDTEAFF.

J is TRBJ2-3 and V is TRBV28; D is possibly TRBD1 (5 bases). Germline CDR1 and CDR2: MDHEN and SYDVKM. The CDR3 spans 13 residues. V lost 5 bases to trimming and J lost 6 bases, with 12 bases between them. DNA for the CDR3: TGTGCCAGCAGTGACGCCGCAGGGGATACGCAGTATTTT. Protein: CASSDAAGDTQYF.

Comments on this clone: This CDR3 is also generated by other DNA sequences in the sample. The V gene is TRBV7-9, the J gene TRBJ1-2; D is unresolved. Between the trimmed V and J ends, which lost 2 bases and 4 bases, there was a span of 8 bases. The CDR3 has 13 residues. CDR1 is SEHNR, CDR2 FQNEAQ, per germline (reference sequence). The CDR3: CASSLSPGYGYTF. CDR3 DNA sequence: TGTGCCAGCAGCTTATCTCCCGGCTATGGCTACACCTTC.

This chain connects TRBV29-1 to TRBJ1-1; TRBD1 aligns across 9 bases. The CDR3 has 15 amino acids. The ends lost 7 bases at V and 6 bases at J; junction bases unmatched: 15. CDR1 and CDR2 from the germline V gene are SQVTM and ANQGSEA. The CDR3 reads CSGKGDREVSAEAFF. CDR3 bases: TGCAGCGGAAAAGGGGACAGGGAGGTTAGTGCTGAAGCTTTCTTT.

CDR3 coding DNA: TGCAGCGTCGGGGACAGGGCGAACACTGAAGCTTTCTTT. Translation gives CSVGDRANTEAFF. This chain links TRBV29-1 with TRBJ1-1, with 9 nucleotides matching TRBD1. Per the germline V gene, CDR1 is SQVTM and CDR2 is ANQGSEA. V lost 6 bases and J lost 1; bases outside the gene matches: 3. The CDR3 totals 13 residues. The full variable domain, its missing parts supplied by reference TRBV29-1 and TRBJ1-1, is SAVISQKPSRDICQRGTSLTIQCQVDSQVTMMFWYRQQPGQSLTLIATANQGSEATYESGFVIDKFPISRPNLTFSTLTVSNMSPEDSSIYLCSVGDRANTEAFFGQGTRLTVV.

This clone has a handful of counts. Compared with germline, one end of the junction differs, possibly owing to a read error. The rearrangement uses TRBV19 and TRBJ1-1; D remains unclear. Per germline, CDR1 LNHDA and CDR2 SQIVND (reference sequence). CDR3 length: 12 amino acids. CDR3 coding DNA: TGTGCCAGCAGTATAGGGAACAGTGAAGCTTTCTTT. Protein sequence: CASSIGNSEAFF.

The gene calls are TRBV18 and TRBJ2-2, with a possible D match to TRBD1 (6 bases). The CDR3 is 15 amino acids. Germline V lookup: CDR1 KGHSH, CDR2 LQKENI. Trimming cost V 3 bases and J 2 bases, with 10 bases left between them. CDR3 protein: CASSPFGTNTGELFF. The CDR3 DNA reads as TGTGCCAGCTCACCTTTCGGGACAAACACCGGGGAGCTGTTTTTT.